Sequencing of this T cell receptor (beta chain) was carried out in a study of T cell changes during pregnancy in multiple sclerosis. Data came from immunoSEQ multiplex PCR; TCRdb stores just in-frame clones and leaves some out. The table includes under 55,000 clones, over 90% detected once. The CDR3 is 15 residues long. V lost 4 bases and J 7 bases, leaving 15 bases between the germline ends. Germline V CDR1 and CDR2: SGHRS, YFSETQ. Sample: CD4+ T cells from peripheral blood mononuclear cells, taken after pregnancy. The TCR originated in a female donor in good health, enrolled as a control in a pregnancy study. The V call is TRBV5-1, the J call TRBJ1-6; D might be TRBD1 (6 bases). This CDR3 is CASSPPGTINSPLHF. The CDR3 DNA is TGCGCCAGCAGCCCGCCTGGGACAATAAATTCACCCCTCCACTTT. The entire variable domain, with the rest obtained from reference TRBV5-1 and TRBJ1-6, is as follows: KAGVTQTPRYLIKTRGQQVTLSCSPISGHRSVSWYQQTPGQGLQFLFEYFSETQRNKGNFPGRFSGRQFSNSRSEMNVSTLELGDSALYLCASSPPGTINSPLHFGNGTRLTVT.